The 8 T cell receptor beta chains reported below all come from one sample, sequenced in a study of OX40 agonist ivuxolimab in advanced cancers. Sequencing was performed with immunoSEQ multiplex PCR; in TCRdb, only in-frame clones are kept and a portion is missing. The sample shows under 35,000 clones, less than 90% of them seen only once. Sequences were derived from CD4+ or CD8+ T cells sorted from blood, sampled in a trial of the OX40 agonist ivuxolimab. The receptor source for this set is an adult with an advanced solid tumor such as melanoma, head and neck, liver or kidney cancer.

The chain is built from TRBV6-5 and TRBJ1-5; no clear D gene. V dropped 3 bases and J dropped 7 bases, with 10 bases sitting between them. The CDR3 covers 13 residues. The germline V gene has CDR1 MNHEY and CDR2 SVGAGI. The CDR3 sequence: CASSYQVAQPQHF. CDR3 coding DNA: TGTGCCAGCAGTTATCAGGTTGCCCAGCCCCAGCATTTT.

This chain joins TRBV19 and TRBJ2-1, with 7 bases identical to TRBD1. With V trimmed by 2 bases and J by 3 bases, 1 base remained unmatched. Germline loops: CDR1 LNHDA, CDR2 SQIVND (reference sequence). This CDR3 has 14 residues. CDR3 residues: CASSIRGLYNEQFF. CDR3 bases: TGTGCCAGTAGTATAAGGGGGCTCTACAATGAGCAGTTCTTC.

The chain combines TRBV28 with TRBJ1-5, with D unclear. The CDR3 has 14 residues. Germline V lookup: CDR1 MDHEN, CDR2 SYDVKM. Trimming removed 3 bases from V and 0 bases from J, with 6 bases in between. CDR3 sequence: CASSFPGSNQPQHF. The CDR3 nucleotides are TGTGCCAGCAGTTTTCCGGGTAGCAATCAGCCCCAGCATTTT.

In the case of this clone: Other DNA variants within this sample encode the same CDR3. The V and J genes are TRBV27 and TRBJ1-1; a possible D gene is TRBD1 (6 bases). The CDR3 spans 15 residues. Germline lookup yields CDR1 MNHEY and CDR2 SMNVEV (reference sequence). Deletions cut 0 bases from V and 1 base from J, with 9 bases between. CDR3 sequence: CASSLSGAGNTEAFF. In DNA form, the CDR3 reads TGTGCCAGCAGTTTATCGGGGGCGGGGAACACTGAAGCTTTCTTT.

The J gene is TRBJ2-5, the V gene TRBV28; a possible D gene is TRBD1 (6 bases). The CDR3 has 17 residues. V was pared by 3 bases and J by 5 bases, with 22 bases between. Germline CDR1 reads MDHEN; CDR2 reads SYDVKM. Written as DNA, the CDR3 is TGTGCCAGCAGTTTGGAAGACCCAGGGGTGGGTAGTGAGACCCAGTACTTC. Translation gives CASSLEDPGVGSETQYF.

J is TRBJ1-1 and V is TRBV28; the D gene is possibly TRBD1 (6 bases). With 5 bases removed from V and 1 base from J, the gap between germline ends came to 14 bases. Germline V gives CDR1 MDHEN, CDR2 SYDVKM. The CDR3 runs 15 residues. CDR3 residues: CASSPGVGENTEAFF. CDR3 in DNA: TGTGCCAGCAGTCCAGGGGTTGGGGAGAACACTGAAGCTTTCTTT.

V gene TRBV7-9 combines with J gene TRBJ2-7, with 8 positions matching TRBD2. Germline lookup yields CDR1 SEHNR and CDR2 FQNEAQ (reference sequence). Trimming at V came to 1 base and at J to 1 base, leaving 3 bases not matched to a gene. CDR3 length: 15 residues. For the CDR3, the DNA is TGTGCCAGCAGCTTAGTAGCGGGGTCGTCCTACGAGCAGTACTTC. Its translation: CASSLVAGSSYEQYF.

This chain links TRBV7-9 with TRBJ2-6; D ambiguous. The germline CDR1 and CDR2 sequences are SEHNR and FQNEAQ (reference sequence). Deletions cut 5 bases from V and 0 bases from J, with 8 bases between. The CDR3 extends over 15 amino acids. CDR3 in DNA: TGTGCCAGCAGCCCCAGGAGCTCTGGGGCCAACGTCCTGACTTTC. As protein: CASSPRSSGANVLTF.